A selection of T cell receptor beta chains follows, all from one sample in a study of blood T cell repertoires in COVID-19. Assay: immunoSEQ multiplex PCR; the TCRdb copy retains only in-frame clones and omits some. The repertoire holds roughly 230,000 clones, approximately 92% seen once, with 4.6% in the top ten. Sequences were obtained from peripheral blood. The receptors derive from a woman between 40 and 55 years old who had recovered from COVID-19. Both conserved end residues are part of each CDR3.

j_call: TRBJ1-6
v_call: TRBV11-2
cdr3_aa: CASSFAGSNSPLHF

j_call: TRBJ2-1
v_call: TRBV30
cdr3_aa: CAWSRTSGDNEQFF

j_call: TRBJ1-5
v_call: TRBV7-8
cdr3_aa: CASSSGWQGSNQPQHF

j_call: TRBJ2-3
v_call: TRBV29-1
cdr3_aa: CSVERDRGDTQYF

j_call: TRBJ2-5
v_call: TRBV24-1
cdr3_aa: CATSDLDRGRGETQYF

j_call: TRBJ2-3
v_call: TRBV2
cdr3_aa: CASITYGTSGYTDTQYF

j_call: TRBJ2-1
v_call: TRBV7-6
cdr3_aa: CASSLQLVAGGYNEQFF

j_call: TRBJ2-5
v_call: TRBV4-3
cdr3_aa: CASSQGLAPTQYF

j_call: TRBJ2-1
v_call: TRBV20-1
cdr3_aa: CSASGLAGGLRHEQFF

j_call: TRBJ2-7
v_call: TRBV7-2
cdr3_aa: CASSLGARGGFGGQYF

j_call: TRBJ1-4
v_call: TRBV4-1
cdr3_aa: CASRPGGGANEKLFF

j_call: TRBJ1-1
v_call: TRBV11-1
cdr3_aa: CASSRAQGTLTEAFF

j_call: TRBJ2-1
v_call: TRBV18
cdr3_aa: CASSERGTYNEQFF

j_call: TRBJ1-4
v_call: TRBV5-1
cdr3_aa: CASSANGVEKLFF

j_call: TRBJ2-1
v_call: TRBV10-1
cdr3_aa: CASSVFSGGEQFF

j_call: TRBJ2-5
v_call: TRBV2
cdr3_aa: CARGSGLARGIQETQYF

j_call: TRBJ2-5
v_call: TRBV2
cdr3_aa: CASPGTGVWGQETQYF

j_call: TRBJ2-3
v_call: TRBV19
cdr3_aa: CASSIFSVNTQYF

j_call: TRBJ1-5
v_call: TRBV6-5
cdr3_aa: CASSFGQDQPQHF

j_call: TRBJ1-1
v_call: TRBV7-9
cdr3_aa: CASSLDRVFTEAFF

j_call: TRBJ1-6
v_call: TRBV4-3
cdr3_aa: CASSQANRGYNSPLHF

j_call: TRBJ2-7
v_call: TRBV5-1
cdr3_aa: CASRDRAGRSYEQYF

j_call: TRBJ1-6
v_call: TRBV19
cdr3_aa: CASSRERDSNSPLHF

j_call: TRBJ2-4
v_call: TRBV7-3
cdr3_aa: CASSPQPGGNIQYF

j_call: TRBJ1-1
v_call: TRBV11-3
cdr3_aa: CASGRGATTEAFF

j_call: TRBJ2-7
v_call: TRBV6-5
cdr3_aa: CASTAGTGGGQYF

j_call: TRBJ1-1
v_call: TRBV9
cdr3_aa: CASSVEGLNTEAFF

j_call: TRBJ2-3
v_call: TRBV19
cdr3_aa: CASSIAGTDTDTQYF

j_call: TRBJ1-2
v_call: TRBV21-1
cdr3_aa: CASSEDRPRGDYGYTF

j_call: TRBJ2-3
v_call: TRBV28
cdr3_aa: CASSTGGITDTQYF

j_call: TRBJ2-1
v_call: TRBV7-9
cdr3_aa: CASSLEVAGNEQFF

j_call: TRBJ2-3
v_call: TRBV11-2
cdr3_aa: CASSLQAGGTDTQYF

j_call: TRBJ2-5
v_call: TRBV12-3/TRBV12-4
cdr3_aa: CASSWRGGETQYF

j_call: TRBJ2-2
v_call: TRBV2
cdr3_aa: CASSDLAGVANTGELFF

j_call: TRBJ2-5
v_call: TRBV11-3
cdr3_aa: CASSTGFLETQYF

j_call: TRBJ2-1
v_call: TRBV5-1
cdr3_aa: CASSPAGGARNEQFF

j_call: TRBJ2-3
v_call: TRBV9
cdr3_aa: CASSALAVRDTQYF

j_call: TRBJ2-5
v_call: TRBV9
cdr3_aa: CASSVAGWETQYF

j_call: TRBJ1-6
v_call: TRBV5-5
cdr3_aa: CASSGQGPPNSPLHF

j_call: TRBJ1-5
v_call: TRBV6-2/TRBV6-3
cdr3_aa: CASSSGQGRDQPQHF

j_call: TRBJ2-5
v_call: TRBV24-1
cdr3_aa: CATSAIDRDQETQYF

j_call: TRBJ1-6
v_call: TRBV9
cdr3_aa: CASSGNPTGGVSPLHF

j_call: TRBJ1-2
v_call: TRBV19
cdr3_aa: CASTTRSRGQGYGYTF

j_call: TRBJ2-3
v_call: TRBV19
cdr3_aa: CASSQGGTQYF

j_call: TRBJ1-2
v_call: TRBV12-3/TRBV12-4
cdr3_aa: CASGLRPGDGYTF

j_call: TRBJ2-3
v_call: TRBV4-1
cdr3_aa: CASSQGGSVDTQYF

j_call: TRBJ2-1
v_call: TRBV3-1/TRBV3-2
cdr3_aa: CASSLGLASLNEQFF

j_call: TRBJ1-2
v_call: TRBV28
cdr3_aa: CASSLGTGNYTF

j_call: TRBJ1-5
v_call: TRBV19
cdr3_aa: CATALDRGNWQPQHF

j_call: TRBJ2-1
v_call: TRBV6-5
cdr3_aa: CASSSLAGGYNEQFF

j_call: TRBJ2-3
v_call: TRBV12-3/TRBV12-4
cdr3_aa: CASSLNTDTQYF

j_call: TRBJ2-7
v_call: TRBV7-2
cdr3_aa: CASTRLAEKMGEQYF

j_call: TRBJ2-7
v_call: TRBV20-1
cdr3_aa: CSASGLAGREQYF

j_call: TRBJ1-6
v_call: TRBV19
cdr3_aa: CATGTAYNSPLHF

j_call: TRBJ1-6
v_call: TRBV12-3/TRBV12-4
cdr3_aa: CASSLDRAPLHF

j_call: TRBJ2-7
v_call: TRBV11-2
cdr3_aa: CASSSLIGLYEQYF

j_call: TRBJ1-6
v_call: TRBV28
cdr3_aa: CASRTYNSPLHF

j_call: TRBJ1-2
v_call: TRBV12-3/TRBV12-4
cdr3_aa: CASSRPQGTGDTF